Listed here are 29 T cell receptor beta chains from one sample, sequenced in a study of T-cell reconstitution after alpha-beta-depleted transplantation in children. Unique molecular identifiers were incorporated into the prepared TCRbeta library. In TCRdb, the PCR reads were re-called with MiXCR into one record per CDR3 protein. Of roughly 45,000 distinct CDR3 sequences listed, 9.2% were seen once; the top ten hold 25% to 30%. The source was PBMCs, mostly from graft donor cells, collected 60 days after TCRalphabeta/CD19-depleted stem cell transplant. The receptors originated from a male patient aged 2-10 years who had a stem cell transplant for chronic granulomatous disease, so the T cells may come from the graft donor.

This clonotype was observed at least ten times. The V gene is TRBV5-1, the J gene TRBJ1-2; no definite D call. The V gene lost 3 bases and the J gene lost 3 bases, with 9 bases spanning the gap. Per germline, CDR1 SGHRS and CDR2 YFSETQ. CDR3 length: 13 amino acids. For the CDR3, the DNA is TGCGCCAGCAGCTCAGGCCTTGACTATGGCTACACCTTC. Amino acid sequence: CASSSGLDYGYTF.

The chain is built from TRBV12-3 or TRBV12-4 and TRBJ1-5, with 9 bases lining up with TRBD1. The length of the CDR3 is 17 residues. Trimming removed 4 bases from V and 3 bases from J; junction bases left unmatched: 10. The CDR3 region is CASSSGTGTGSNQPQHF. CDR3 in DNA: TGTGCCAGCAGTTCAGGGACCGGGACAGGGTCCAATCAGCCCCAGCATTTT.

This clonotype was seen ten or more times. The rearrangement links TRBV5-6 to TRBJ2-1; 7 bases match TRBD2. The CDR3 consists of 16 residues. Germline CDR1 reads SGHDT; CDR2 reads YYEEEE. Trimming cost V 3 bases and J 6 bases; bases outside gene matches: 12. This chain's CDR3 is CASSSDSGWGFNEQFF. For the CDR3, the DNA is TGTGCCAGCAGCTCGGATAGCGGGTGGGGTTTCAATGAGCAGTTCTTC.

Sample share makes this clonotype medium-sized. The chain uses TRBV12-3 or TRBV12-4 and TRBJ2-1; 11 bases are a match to TRBD2. Germline trimming cut 5 bases from V and 4 bases from J; bases unmatched to any gene: 4. The CDR3 totals 15 residues. The CDR3 DNA reads as TGTGCCAGCAGTCCTAGCGGGAGGTCTTACAATGAGCAGTTCTTC. This encodes CASSPSGRSYNEQFF.

This clonotype occurred many times. V usage is TRBV20-1 and J usage is TRBJ1-1, with no clear D. The CDR3 covers 13 residues. Germline CDR1 is DFQATT and CDR2 is SNEGSKA (reference sequence). Trimming cost V 7 bases and J 2 bases, with 14 bases left between them. The CDR3 DNA is TGCAGTGTGGCCGTGGCAGCCAACACTGAAGCTTTCTTT. It is translated as CSVAVAANTEAFF.

This clonotype was seen repeatedly, ten times or more. The V gene is TRBV12-3 or TRBV12-4, the J gene TRBJ2-3, with D unresolved. V lost 6 bases and J 3 bases, leaving 7 bases between the germline ends. This CDR3 has 12 amino acids. CDR3 sequence reads: CASRYETDTQYF. CDR3 coding DNA: TGTGCCAGCAGGTACGAGACAGATACGCAGTATTTT.

The V gene is TRBV6-1, the J gene TRBJ2-2; D uncertain. Germline V gene sequence: CDR1 MNHNS, CDR2 SASEGT. This CDR3 has 16 residues. V lost 8 bases and J 1 base, leaving 17 bases between the germline ends. In DNA form, the CDR3 reads TGTGCCAGCTCGAACATTTGGCGGTGGAACACCGGGGAGCTGTTTTTT. Translating it yields CASSNIWRWNTGELFF.

This clonotype appeared many times. V gene TRBV20-1 combines with J gene TRBJ1-6; D may be TRBD1 (5 bases). CDR3 size: 14 residues. Trimming pared 5 bases from V and 5 bases from J, leaving 13 bases between. CDR1 and CDR2 from the germline V gene are DFQATT and SNEGSKA (reference sequence). As DNA, the CDR3 is TGCAGTGCTCTTCAGACAGAGAATAATTCACCCCTCCACTTT. Protein: CSALQTENNSPLHF.

This clonotype was picked up many times. The chain is built from TRBV20-1 and TRBJ2-7; D may correspond to TRBD1 or TRBD2 (5 bases each). Between the trimmed V and J ends, which lost 3 bases and 6 bases, there was a span of 12 bases. The CDR3 length is 12 residues. The germline CDR1 and CDR2 sequences are DFQATT and SNEGSKA (reference sequence). DNA of the CDR3: TGCAGTGCTAGGGTGGGGGAACGCGAGCAGTACTTC. As protein: CSARVGEREQYF.

The chain joins TRBV24-1 to TRBJ1-1; D possibly corresponds to TRBD1 (5 bases). V was cut by 8 bases and J by 0 bases, with 9 bases left in between. Germline V gene lookup returns CDR1 KGHDR and CDR2 SFDVKD. The CDR3 totals 13 residues. This CDR3 is CATMGDMNTEAFF. CDR3 sequence (DNA): TGTGCCACCATGGGGGATATGAACACTGAAGCTTTCTTT.

This clonotype was seen ten or more times. The V gene is TRBV6-5, the J gene TRBJ2-1; 8 bases fit TRBD1. Germline loops: CDR1 MNHEY, CDR2 SVGAGI. This CDR3 spans 15 amino acids. V shed 3 bases, J shed 4 bases, and the junction held 5 bases outside the gene matches. The CDR3 sequence is CASSYQGTGYNEQFF. The CDR3 nucleotides read TGTGCCAGCAGTTATCAAGGGACAGGATACAATGAGCAGTTCTTC.

This clonotype was seen ten or more times. The rearrangement uses TRBV25-1 and TRBJ2-5; D is possibly TRBD2 (5 bases). V was clipped by 3 bases and J by 0 bases, with 17 bases between them. CDR3 length: 17 amino acids. CDR1 and CDR2 from the germline V gene are MGHDK and SYGVNS. For the CDR3, the DNA is TGTGCCAGCAGTGACGAGAGGTACGGGGTTTACCAAGAGACCCAGTACTTC. Translated, it gives CASSDERYGVYQETQYF. The whole variable domain, filled in from reference TRBV25-1 and TRBJ2-5, reads EADIYQTPRYLVIGTGKKITLECSQTMGHDKMYWYQQDPGMELHLIHYSYGVNSTEKGDLSSESTVSRIRTEHFPLTLESARPSHTSQYLCASSDERYGVYQETQYFGPGTRLLVL.

This clonotype has at least ten counts. The chain is built from TRBV6-5 and TRBJ2-1; 11 positions match TRBD1. The ends lost 5 bases at V and 6 bases at J; junction bases unmatched: 9. The CDR3 runs 16 residues. From germline, CDR1 is MNHEY and CDR2 SVGAGI. DNA of the CDR3: TGTGCCAGCAGTCACCATGGAGGGACAGGGGGCAATGAGCAGTTCTTC. Translated: CASSHHGGTGGNEQFF.

This clonotype was found a few times. This chain links TRBV19 with TRBJ2-1; TRBD2 matches at 7 bases. This CDR3 has 15 residues. Per germline, CDR1 LNHDA and CDR2 SQIVND (reference sequence). The ends lost 3 bases at V and 3 bases at J; junction bases unmatched: 5. The CDR3 DNA reads TGTGCCAGTAGTATTGATCAGCGGGGCTACAATGAGCAGTTCTTC. It encodes CASSIDQRGYNEQFF.

This clonotype was detected many times. The chain joins TRBV27 to TRBJ2-7; D remains unclear. Germline CDR1 and CDR2: MNHEY and SMNVEV (reference sequence). CDR3 length equals 13 residues. V was cut by 4 bases and J by 3 bases, with 10 bases left in between. This CDR3 is CASSWAADYEQYF. The CDR3 nucleotides read TGTGCCAGCAGTTGGGCGGCGGACTACGAGCAGTACTTC.

This clonotype has a single count. The chain joins TRBV6-2 or TRBV6-3 to TRBJ2-1; 10 bases agree with TRBD1. The V and J ends lost 6 bases and 7 bases, in that order; junction bases with no gene match: 15. Germline V gives CDR1 MNHEY, CDR2 SVGEGT. The CDR3 length is 17 residues. The chain's CDR3 is CASSRRRKGTGANEQFF. Written as DNA, the CDR3 is TGTGCCAGCAGCCGTCGCCGGAAGGGGACAGGGGCAAATGAGCAGTTCTTC.

This clonotype was detected ten times or more. V and J are TRBV24-1 and TRBJ2-1; possibly TRBD2 for D (5 bases). Trimming took off 8 bases at V and 5 bases at J, with 18 bases between the two ends. The CDR3 loop spans 15 amino acids. In germline, CDR1 is KGHDR, CDR2 SFDVKD. DNA of the CDR3: TGTGCCACCACTAACGGGAACCCCGTGGACAATGAGCAGTTCTTC. This codes for CATTNGNPVDNEQFF.

The table lists this clonotype with many counts. This chain links TRBV7-6 with TRBJ2-3, with 9 bases that match TRBD2. CDR1 and CDR2 from the germline V gene are SGHVS and FNYEAQ. The CDR3 totals 19 residues. With 1 base clipped from V and 5 bases from J, the junction kept 16 bases outside the gene matches. The CDR3 loop is CASSLVGGRGLALVDTQYF. The CDR3 region has the DNA TGTGCCAGCAGCTTAGTCGGCGGCCGAGGACTAGCGCTGGTAGATACGCAGTATTTT.

This clonotype was detected ten times or more. V gene TRBV5-1 combines with J gene TRBJ2-7; 9 bases line up with TRBD2. CDR3 length: 18 amino acids. The V gene end was trimmed by 4 bases and the J gene end by 2 bases; junction bases not matched to a gene: 16. The germline CDR1 and CDR2 sequences are SGHRS and YFSETQ. For the CDR3, the DNA is TGCGCCAGCAGCCGGGCGCGGACTAGCGAAGGAAGAACCTACGAGCAGTACTTC. It yields the protein CASSRARTSEGRTYEQYF.

This clonotype was recorded many times. The chain is built from TRBV6-5 and TRBJ2-1; D is perhaps TRBD1 (6 bases). Germline V lookup: CDR1 MNHEY, CDR2 SVGAGI. This CDR3 region has 12 residues. Trimming shortened V by 6 bases and J by 10 bases, and 13 bases separated the two germline ends. The CDR3 bases are TGTGCCAGCAGGGACGAAAGGGGGGAGCAGTTCTTC. Its protein is CASRDERGEQFF.

The table lists this clonotype with many counts. The J gene is TRBJ1-5, the V gene TRBV19; the D is unclear. V lost 5 bases and J lost 0, with 20 bases in between. The CDR3 length is 18 residues. Germline V gives CDR1 LNHDA, CDR2 SQIVND (reference sequence). The CDR3 spells CASSGGPQHYYSNQPQHF. CDR3 DNA sequence: TGTGCCAGTAGTGGCGGACCTCAACATTATTATAGCAATCAGCCCCAGCATTTT.

This clonotype has only a few counts. The V and J genes are TRBV20-1 and TRBJ1-5; tentative D call: TRBD1 (5 bases). The CDR3 extends over 15 amino acids. Germline V gives CDR1 DFQATT, CDR2 SNEGSKA (reference sequence). V was trimmed by 3 bases and J by 3 bases, leaving 15 bases between them. CDR3 in DNA: TGCAGTGCTAGTCCTTGGGGGGGTGTCAATCAGCCCCAGCATTTT. Amino acids: CSASPWGGVNQPQHF.

This clonotype was recorded many times. This chain uses TRBV29-1 with TRBJ2-3; 13 nucleotides line up with TRBD2. CDR1 SQVTM and CDR2 ANQGSEA come from the germline V gene. The J segment lost 4 bases and the V segment lost 6 bases, leaving 4 bases of the junction unmatched. This CDR3 contains 14 residues. This chain's CDR3 is CSVVTSGRADTQYF. The CDR3 coding sequence is TGCAGCGTCGTTACTAGCGGGAGGGCAGATACGCAGTATTTT.

The CDR3 sequence: CASIHSSGGGPEAFF. The CDR3 DNA sequence: TGTGCCAGCATCCATAGTTCAGGAGGGGGCCCTGAAGCTTTCTTT. The rearrangement links TRBV6-2 or TRBV6-3 to TRBJ1-1, with 7 bases aligning to TRBD1. With V trimmed by 7 bases and J by 6 bases, 14 bases remained unmatched. Germline lookup yields CDR1 MNHEY and CDR2 SVGEGT. The CDR3 extends over 15 amino acids.

This clonotype was observed at least ten times. The chain couples TRBV4-3 to TRBJ2-4, with 7 bases lining up with TRBD2. Germline loops: CDR1 LGHNA, CDR2 YSLEER. V shed 3 bases and J 3 bases; nucleotides not matched to a gene: 8. The CDR3 loop spans 16 amino acids. CDR3 in DNA: TGCGCCAGCAGCCAGCACAGCGGGAAAGTCAAAAACATTCAGTACTTC. Residues: CASSQHSGKVKNIQYF.

This clonotype was seen ten or more times. This chain connects TRBV14 to TRBJ2-2; the D is unclear. Trimming took off 5 bases at V and 0 bases at J, with 4 bases between the two ends. The CDR3 loop spans 13 amino acids. Germline CDR1 reads SGHDN; CDR2 reads FVKESK. The CDR3 loop reads CASSVTNTGELFF. The CDR3 bases are TGTGCCAGCAGCGTGACGAACACCGGGGAGCTGTTTTTT.

This clonotype showed up many times. The rearrangement links TRBV7-3 to TRBJ2-1, with TRBD2 matching over 8 bases. The CDR3 is 20 amino acids. The junction had 13 bases not matched to a gene; V was cut back by 0 bases and J by 0 bases. Germline assignment: CDR1 SGHTA and CDR2 FQGTGA. The CDR3 DNA reads as TGTGCCAGCAGCTTAACGGCATGGTCGGGCGGGAGGAACTCCTACAATGAGCAGTTCTTC. It yields the protein CASSLTAWSGGRNSYNEQFF.

This clonotype came up many times. V is TRBV3-1 and J is TRBJ2-4, with a weak D call TRBD2 (8 bases). Between the trimmed V and J ends, which lost 0 bases and 9 bases, there was a span of 21 bases. Germline V CDR1 and CDR2: LGHDT, YNNKEL (reference sequence). The CDR3 has 17 residues. Here the CDR3 DNA reads TGTGCCAGCAGCCAAGATCTACTAGCGGCCCAGGGGGGCATTCAGTACTTC. As protein: CASSQDLLAAQGGIQYF. Full variable domain (missing parts from reference TRBV3-1 and TRBJ2-4): DTAVSQTPKYLVTQMGNDKSIKCEQNLGHDTMYWYKQDSKKFLKIMFSYNNKELIINETVPNRFSPKSPDKAHLNLHINSLELGDSAVYFCASSQDLLAAQGGIQYFGAGTRLSVL.

In this sample, this clonotype turned up many times. The chain has TRBV7-8 and TRBJ1-1; no definite D call. Germline V gene sequence: CDR1 SGHVS, CDR2 FQNEAQ. The ends were cut back, 5 bases at V and 0 bases at J, with 16 bases in the middle. The CDR3 length is 16 residues. The CDR3: CASSNRPGILNTEAFF. As DNA, the CDR3 is TGTGCCAGCAGCAACCGGCCGGGGATTCTGAACACTGAAGCTTTCTTT. Full variable domain (missing parts from reference TRBV7-8 and TRBJ1-1): GAGVSQSPRYKVAKRGQDVALRCDPISGHVSLFWYQQALGQGPEFLTYFQNEAQLDKSGLPSDRFFAERPEGSVSTLKIQRTQQEDSAVYLCASSNRPGILNTEAFFGQGTRLTVV.